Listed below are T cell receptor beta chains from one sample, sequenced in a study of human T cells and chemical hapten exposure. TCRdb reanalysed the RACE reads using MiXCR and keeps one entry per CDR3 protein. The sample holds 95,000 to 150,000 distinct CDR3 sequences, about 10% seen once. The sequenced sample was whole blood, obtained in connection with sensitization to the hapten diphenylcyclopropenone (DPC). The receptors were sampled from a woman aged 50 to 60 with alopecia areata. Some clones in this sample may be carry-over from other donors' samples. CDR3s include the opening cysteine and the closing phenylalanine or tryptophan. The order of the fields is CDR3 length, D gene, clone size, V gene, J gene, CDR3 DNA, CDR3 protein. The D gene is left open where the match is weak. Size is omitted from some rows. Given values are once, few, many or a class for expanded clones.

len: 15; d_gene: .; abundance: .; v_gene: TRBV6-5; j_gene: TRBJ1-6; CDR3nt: TGTGCCAGCAGTTACTCGGGCCAGCTCCAGCAACCCCTCCACTTT; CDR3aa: CASSYSGQLQQPLHF
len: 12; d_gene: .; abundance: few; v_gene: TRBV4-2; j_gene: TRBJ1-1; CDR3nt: TGTGCCAGCGCACGGGAAGAGGGTGAAGCTTTCTTT; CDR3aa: CASAREEGEAFF
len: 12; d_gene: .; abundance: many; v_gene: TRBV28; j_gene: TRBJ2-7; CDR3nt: TGTGCCAGCAGTCGCCGAGCCTACGAGCAGTACTTC; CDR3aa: CASSRRAYEQYF
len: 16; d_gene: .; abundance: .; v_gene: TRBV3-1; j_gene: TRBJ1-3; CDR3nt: TGTGCCAGCAGCCAAGTTACAGGGAGGTCAGAAAACACCATATATTTT; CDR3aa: CASSQVTGRSENTIYF
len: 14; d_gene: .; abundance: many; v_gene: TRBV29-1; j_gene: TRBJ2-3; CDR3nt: TGCAGCGTTGTTATAGGGAAGAGGACAGATACGCAGTATTTT; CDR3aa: CSVVIGKRTDTQYF
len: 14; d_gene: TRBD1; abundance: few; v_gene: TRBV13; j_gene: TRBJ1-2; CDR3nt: TGTGCCAGCAGCTTCGTTACAGGGGTCTATGGCTACACCTTC; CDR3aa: CASSFVTGVYGYTF
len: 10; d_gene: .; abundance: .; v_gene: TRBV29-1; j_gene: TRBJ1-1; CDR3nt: TGCAGCGTTGTATCGGGGGAAGCTTTCTTT; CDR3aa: CSVVSGEAFF
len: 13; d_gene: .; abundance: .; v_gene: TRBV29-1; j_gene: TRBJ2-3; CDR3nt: TGCAGCGTGGTAGGAGGAGGAGGAGATACGCAGTATTTT; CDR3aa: CSVVGGGGDTQYF
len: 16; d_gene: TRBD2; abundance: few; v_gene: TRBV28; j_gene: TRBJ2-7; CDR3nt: TGTGCCAGCAGTTTATACCCCAGCGGGAGAGGGTACGAGCAGTACTTC; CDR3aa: CASSLYPSGRGYEQYF
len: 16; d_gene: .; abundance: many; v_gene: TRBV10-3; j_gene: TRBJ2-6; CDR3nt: TGTGCCATCAGTGAAGGACCCGGAACTGGGGCCAACGTCCTGACTTTC; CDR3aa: CAISEGPGTGANVLTF